These T cell receptor beta chains were read from a single sample in a study of blood T cell repertoires in COVID-19. Repertoires were generated with immunoSEQ multiplex PCR, while TCRdb's copy carries only in-frame clones and drops some. The sample has about 71,000 clones, 89% seen once. Sequences were obtained from peripheral blood. These receptors originate from a man aged 45-65 years with active COVID-19. Each CDR3 is given with its conserved first and last residue. Fields, in order: V gene, D gene, clone size, J gene, CDR3 protein, CDR3 DNA. D genes are given only for firm matches. Size is omitted from some rows. Given values are once, few, many or a class for expanded clones.

TRBV27	TRBD1	-	TRBJ1-4	CASSSGGGNEKLFF	TGTGCCAGCAGTTCAGGGGGCGGTAATGAAAAACTGTTTTTT
TRBV3-1/TRBV3-2	-	-	TRBJ1-1	CASSQDETAIKEEAFF	TGTGCCAGCAGCCAAGATGAGACGGCCATCAAGGAGGAGGCTTTCTTT
TRBV5-4	TRBD2	-	TRBJ2-5	CASSPRGGAQETQYF	TGTGCCAGCAGCCCTCGGGGGGGGGCACAAGAGACCCAGTACTTC
TRBV6-5	-	-	TRBJ1-5	CASSYSLSPNQPQHF	TGTGCCAGCAGTTACTCACTATCCCCAAATCAGCCCCAGCATTTT
TRBV27	-	-	TRBJ2-1	CASSLLSSYNEQFF	TGTGCCAGCAGTCTCCTGAGCTCCTACAATGAGCAGTTCTTC
TRBV7-9	TRBD1	-	TRBJ1-4	CASSFIQGAGDEKLFF	TGTGCCAGCAGCTTTATACAGGGGGCGGGAGATGAAAAACTGTTTTTT
TRBV12-2	-	few	TRBJ1-1	CASRLERPGQGASTEAFF	TGTGCAAGTCGCTTAGAGAGACCGGGACAGGGGGCCTCCACTGAAGCTTTCTTT
TRBV7-9	-	-	TRBJ2-1	CASSLEDASSYNEQFF	TGTGCCAGCAGCTTAGAAGACGCTAGCTCCTACAATGAGCAGTTCTTC
TRBV7-2	TRBD2	-	TRBJ2-7	CASSLKAGGLLEQYF	TGTGCCAGCAGCTTAAAAGCGGGGGGGCTTCTCGAGCAGTACTTC
TRBV3-1/TRBV3-2	-	-	TRBJ1-1	CASSQDSGGRGAFF	TGTGCCAGCAGCCAAGATTCGGGGGGCAGGGGAGCTTTCTTT
TRBV30	-	-	TRBJ1-1	CAWGTANTEAFF	TGTGCCTGGGGTACAGCGAACACTGAAGCTTTCTTT
TRBV7-2	-	-	TRBJ2-2	CASSLVGGQTGELFF	TGTGCCAGCAGCTTAGTTGGGGGACAAACCGGGGAGCTGTTTTTT
TRBV7-2	-	-	TRBJ1-2	CASSLIPGQWNSGDYGYTF	TGTGCCAGCAGCTTAATACCCGGACAGTGGAATTCAGGGGACTATGGCTACACCTTC
TRBV7-9	-	-	TRBJ2-5	CASSLVRELWETQYF	TGTGCCAGCAGCTTAGTGCGGGAATTGTGGGAGACCCAGTACTTC
TRBV30	TRBD2	-	TRBJ2-1	CAWSASGGINEQFF	TGTGCCTGGAGTGCGAGCGGGGGGATCAATGAGCAGTTCTTC
TRBV9	TRBD2	-	TRBJ2-1	CASSSGGDHYNEQFF	TGTGCCAGCAGCTCGGGGGGAGACCACTACAATGAGCAGTTCTTC
TRBV5-5	-	-	TRBJ1-5	CASSMGRGSNQPQHF	TGTGCCAGCAGCATGGGACGCGGGTCCAATCAGCCCCAGCATTTT
TRBV6-1	-	once	TRBJ1-2	CASSEVWGLAGYTF	TGTGCCAGCAGTGAAGTATGGGGGCTAGCTGGCTACACCTTC
TRBV6-5	-	-	TRBJ1-1	CASSPFRGKITEAFF	TGTGCCAGCAGTCCGTTCAGGGGTAAGATCACTGAAGCTTTCTTT
TRBV10-3	-	-	TRBJ2-7	CAIGAVSSYEQYF	TGTGCCATCGGTGCGGTATCCTCCTACGAGCAGTACTTC
TRBV28	-	-	TRBJ1-1	CASSLLQGGGDTEAFF	TGTGCCAGCAGTTTATTGCAGGGCGGGGGGGACACTGAAGCTTTCTTT
TRBV6-2/TRBV6-3	-	once	TRBJ2-1	CASSGASGYEQFF	TGTGCCAGCAGCGGGGCTAGTGGGTATGAGCAGTTCTTC
TRBV11-3	TRBD2	-	TRBJ2-5	CASSPSGGEETQYF	TGTGCCAGCAGTCCTAGCGGGGGAGAAGAGACCCAGTACTTC
TRBV12-5	-	-	TRBJ2-1	CASVLLAAANNEQFF	TGTGCTAGTGTCCTTTTAGCTGCGGCTAACAATGAGCAGTTCTTC
TRBV20-1	TRBD1	-	TRBJ1-1	CSASPGGTEAFF	TGCAGTGCTAGTCCAGGGGGGACTGAAGCTTTCTTT
TRBV5-1	TRBD1	-	TRBJ1-4	CASSLGTGVLLIGEKLFF	TGCGCCAGCAGCTTGGGAACAGGGGTTCTATTGATTGGTGAAAAACTGTTTTTT
TRBV9	-	-	TRBJ1-6	CASSVDQGYYSPLHF	TGTGCCAGCAGCGTAGATCAGGGGTACTATTCACCCCTCCACTTT
TRBV7-9	TRBD1	-	TRBJ2-1	CASSESGTGNEQFF	TGTGCCAGCAGCGAATCCGGGACAGGAAATGAGCAGTTCTTC
TRBV29-1	-	-	TRBJ2-5	CSVEAGAGETQYF	TGCAGCGTTGAGGCGGGGGCAGGAGAGACCCAGTACTTC
TRBV5-6	TRBD1	-	TRBJ1-5	CASSRTGEGPLAQPQHF	TGTGCCAGCAGCAGGACAGGGGAGGGGCCACTAGCTCAGCCCCAGCATTTT
TRBV19	-	-	TRBJ1-5	CATKGSGTGPSNQPQHF	TGTGCCACCAAGGGATCCGGAACAGGACCTAGCAATCAGCCCCAGCATTTT
TRBV9	-	once	TRBJ1-1	CASSVDSVNTEAFF	TGTGCCAGCAGCGTTGACAGTGTGAACACTGAAGCTTTCTTT
TRBV19	TRBD1	-	TRBJ1-1	CASRNPRGLRTEAFF	TGTGCCAGTAGGAACCCCAGGGGGCTGCGTACTGAAGCTTTCTTT
TRBV19	-	once	TRBJ1-2	CASTAAVNYGYTF	TGTGCCAGTACAGCGGCAGTTAACTATGGCTACACCTTC
TRBV19	-	-	TRBJ2-2	CASRFGVSDTGELFF	TGTGCCAGTAGATTCGGGGTTTCGGACACCGGGGAGCTGTTTTTT
TRBV11-2	-	-	TRBJ1-2	CASSSPTKQGLYGYTF	TGTGCCAGCAGCTCCCCGACGAAACAGGGCTTATATGGCTACACCTTC
TRBV19	TRBD2	-	TRBJ2-1	CASRGYRERGSSYNEQFF	TGTGCCAGTAGGGGCTATAGGGAGCGGGGTAGCTCCTACAATGAGCAGTTCTTC
TRBV5-6	-	once	TRBJ1-2	CASSELTVFGYTF	TGTGCCAGCAGCGAACTGACAGTTTTTGGCTACACCTTC
TRBV28	-	-	TRBJ2-6	CASSRVSGANVLTF	TGTGCCAGCAGTCGTGTCTCTGGGGCCAACGTCCTGACTTTC
TRBV5-1	TRBD2	-	TRBJ2-5	CASRRGSGGLQETQYF	TGCGCCAGCAGGAGGGGTAGCGGGGGTCTCCAAGAGACCCAGTACTTC
TRBV5-6	TRBD1	-	TRBJ2-7	CASSWGQGSSYEQYF	TGTGCCAGCAGCTGGGGACAGGGTAGCTCCTACGAGCAGTACTTC
TRBV25-1	TRBD1	-	TRBJ1-1	CASCPSVGTGNTEAFF	TGTGCCAGCTGCCCCTCGGTCGGGACAGGGAACACTGAAGCTTTCTTT
TRBV5-5	-	-	TRBJ2-4	CASSLARASAKNIQYF	TGTGCCAGCAGCCTGGCCAGGGCCTCGGCCAAAAACATTCAGTACTTC
TRBV9	-	-	TRBJ1-1	CASSVDWDGGANTEAFF	TGTGCCAGCAGCGTAGACTGGGACGGAGGGGCTAACACTGAAGCTTTCTTT
TRBV7-9	-	-	TRBJ1-2	CASSFSLLRPYGYTF	TGTGCCAGCAGCTTCTCCCTCCTTCGTCCCTATGGCTACACCTTC
TRBV4-1	TRBD1	-	TRBJ1-6	CASGGTGGPYNSPLHF	TGCGCCAGCGGGGGGACAGGGGGTCCCTATAATTCACCCCTCCACTTT
TRBV3-1/TRBV3-2	TRBD2	-	TRBJ2-3	CASSQDWGAGETDTQYF	TGTGCCAGCAGCCAAGATTGGGGAGCGGGGGAAACAGATACGCAGTATTTT
TRBV2	-	-	TRBJ2-5	CASSSPLAETIQETQYF	TGTGCCAGCTCCTCCCCCTTAGCGGAGACTATCCAAGAGACCCAGTACTTC
TRBV11-2	TRBD1	-	TRBJ2-1	CASSLARGQLYNEQFF	TGTGCCAGCAGCTTAGCTAGGGGACAGCTCTACAATGAGCAGTTCTTC
TRBV7-2	TRBD1	-	TRBJ1-3	CASSLAGTVGNTIYF	TGTGCCAGCAGCTTAGCCGGGACAGTTGGAAACACCATATATTTT
TRBV10-3	-	-	TRBJ1-3	CAISENRVLGWNSGNTIYF	TGTGCCATCAGCGAGAACAGGGTGCTAGGGTGGAACTCTGGAAACACCATATATTTT
TRBV10-3	TRBD2	-	TRBJ2-3	CAISESRGGTDTQYF	TGTGCCATCAGTGAGTCGCGGGGGGGAACAGATACGCAGTATTTT
TRBV6-2/TRBV6-3	-	-	TRBJ1-2	CASSSPRGERNYGYTF	TGTGCCAGCAGTTCCCCCCGAGGAGAGAGAAACTATGGCTACACCTTC
TRBV9	TRBD1	-	TRBJ1-2	CASREQGFGNGYTF	TGTGCCAGCAGGGAACAGGGGTTTGGTAATGGCTACACCTTC
TRBV5-4	-	-	TRBJ1-2	CASSLPEGWGYTF	TGTGCCAGCAGCTTGCCGGAGGGGTGGGGCTACACCTTC
TRBV2	TRBD1	-	TRBJ2-5	CASIRQGPETQYF	TGTGCCAGCATTCGACAGGGGCCGGAGACCCAGTACTTC
TRBV5-6	TRBD2	-	TRBJ2-3	CASSLILAVSTDTQYF	TGTGCCAGCAGCTTGATTCTAGCGGTGAGCACAGATACGCAGTATTTT